These 16 T cell receptor beta chains share one sample of origin, sequenced in a study of T cell responses to AZD1222 COVID-19 vaccine. Repertoires were generated with immunoSEQ multiplex PCR, while TCRdb's copy carries only in-frame clones and drops some. The sample lists 120,000 to 150,000 clones, under 95% seen once, with approximately 3.4% in the top ten. The starting material was peripheral blood, obtained on day 0 of AZD1222 vaccination. The origin of the receptors is an adult in good health.

V usage is TRBV15 and J usage is TRBJ2-2; D is possibly TRBD2 (6 bases). Germline assignment: CDR1 LNHNV and CDR2 YYDKDF (reference sequence). The V gene lost 2 bases and the J gene lost 3 bases, with 13 bases spanning the gap. The CDR3 is 16 residues long. The CDR3 region is CATSRHPGTDTGELFF. The CDR3 DNA sequence: TGTGCCACCAGCAGACACCCCGGGACTGACACCGGGGAGCTGTTTTTT.

This chain uses TRBV9 with TRBJ1-2; no reliable D call. The CDR3 is made up of 15 amino acids. Germline-derived CDR1 and CDR2 are SGDLS and YYNGEE. Trimming left V 4 bases short and J 8 bases short, with 21 bases between. This CDR3 reads CASSSLVGSLGGYTF. The CDR3, as DNA: TGTGCCAGCAGCAGCTTAGTGGGTAGTTTGGGAGGCTACACCTTC.

The CDR3 reads CASSIGYGYTF. DNA for the CDR3: TGTGCCAGTAGTATAGGCTATGGCTACACCTTC. V and J are TRBV19 and TRBJ1-2; D is uncertain. This CDR3 comprises 11 residues. V lost 1 base and J 4 bases, leaving 1 base between the germline ends. CDR1 LNHDA and CDR2 SQIVND come from the germline V gene (reference sequence). The variable domain in full, with the rest retrieved from reference TRBV19 and TRBJ1-2, is DGGITQSPKYLFRKEGQNVTLSCEQNLNHDAMYWYRQDPGQGLRLIYYSQIVNDFQKGDIAEGYSVSREKKESFPLTVTSAQKNPTAFYLCASSIGYGYTFGSGTRLTVV.

The J gene is TRBJ1-3, the V gene TRBV7-2; perhaps TRBD1 as D (5 bases). Trimming pared 3 bases from V and 6 bases from J, leaving 9 bases between. Germline loops: CDR1 SGHTA, CDR2 FQGNSA. This CDR3 is built from 13 residues. The CDR3 coding sequence is TGTGCCAGCAGCTTCCTAGGGGAAAACACCATATATTTT. This encodes CASSFLGENTIYF.

The chain carries TRBV6-4 and TRBJ2-4; TRBD2 is a possible D gene (5 bases). V lost 7 bases, J lost 7 bases, and 14 bases lay in between. The germline CDR1 and CDR2 sequences are MRHNA and SNTAGT. CDR3 length: 13 amino acids. CDR3 in amino acids: CASNRLWRNIQYF. In DNA form, the CDR3 reads TGTGCCAGCAATCGACTATGGCGGAACATTCAGTACTTC.

The chain recombines TRBV5-1 with TRBJ1-4; 9 bases agree with TRBD1. The CDR3 runs to 15 residues. With V trimmed by 0 bases and J by 5 bases, 2 bases remained unmatched. CDR1 is SGHRS, CDR2 YFSETQ, per germline. CDR3 sequence (DNA): TGCGCCAGCAGCTTGGAAGACAGGGGGAATGAAAAACTGTTTTTT. This translates into CASSLEDRGNEKLFF.

This sequence joins TRBV6-1 and TRBJ1-3, with D unclear. The CDR3 is made up of 15 amino acids. The germline CDR1 and CDR2 sequences are MNHNS and SASEGT. Trimming took off 1 base at V and 0 bases at J, with 7 bases between the two ends. The chain's CDR3 is CASSEGIYSGNTIYF. The DNA for the CDR3 is TGTGCCAGCAGTGAAGGGATCTACTCTGGAAACACCATATATTTT.

The J gene is TRBJ2-4, the V gene TRBV5-8; a weak D match, TRBD1 (6 bases). The CDR3 consists of 14 residues. Trimming pared 0 bases from V and 7 bases from J, leaving 11 bases between. Germline CDR1 and CDR2: SGHTS and YDEGEE. The DNA of the CDR3 is TGTGCCAGCAGCTTGGGCAGGGGTGGGAACATTCAGTACTTC. Its protein is CASSLGRGGNIQYF.

The chain is built from TRBV6-5 and TRBJ2-1, with 10 bases lining up with TRBD2. The V segment lost 4 bases and the J segment 5 bases; nucleotides outside the gene matches: 8. Germline CDR1 and CDR2: MNHEY and SVGAGI. The CDR3 sequence is 16 residues long. The DNA for the CDR3 is TGTGCCAGCAGTTCACTGACTAGCGGGTTCCACAATGAGCAGTTCTTC. Amino acids: CASSSLTSGFHNEQFF.

This chain joins TRBV27 and TRBJ2-3, with 13 bases matching TRBD2. The CDR3 consists of 16 residues. The trim removed 5 bases at V and 3 bases at J, leaving 5 bases unmatched. Germline assignment: CDR1 MNHEY and CDR2 SMNVEV (reference sequence). The CDR3 DNA follows: TGTGCCAGCAGTCTCGGACTAGCGGGAGATACAGATACGCAGTATTTT. Translating it yields CASSLGLAGDTDTQYF.

The chain employs TRBV30 and TRBJ2-7; 7 positions agree with TRBD2. CDR1 and CDR2 from the germline V gene are GTSNPN and SVGIG (reference sequence). J was trimmed by 4 bases and V by 7 bases; bases with no gene match: 13. The CDR3 is 14 amino acids. Written as DNA, the CDR3 is TGTGCCTCCACCCCCGGGAGGCGGTGGTACGAGCAGTACTTC. This translates into CASTPGRRWYEQYF.

This clone was recorded only once. The gene calls are TRBV29-1 and TRBJ1-2; D is undetermined. CDR1 and CDR2 (germline): SQVTM, ANQGSEA. The CDR3 contains 9 residues. The CDR3: CSTDYGYTF. For the CDR3, the DNA is TGCTCCACCGACTATGGCTACACCTTC.

CDR3 amino acids: CASSRGTNTEAFF. The CDR3 DNA reads as TGCGCCAGCAGCCGAGGGACTAACACTGAAGCTTTCTTT. The gene calls are TRBV5-1 and TRBJ1-1; a weak D match, TRBD1 (5 bases). The CDR3 spans 13 residues. The V gene's germline CDR1 is SGHRS and CDR2 YFSETQ. V gave up 4 bases and J gave up 2 bases, with 9 bases separating them.

The rearrangement uses TRBV7-2 and TRBJ2-7; D is possibly TRBD1 (5 bases). The CDR3 is 13 amino acids. V dropped 5 bases and J dropped 3 bases, with 11 bases sitting between them. Germline values: CDR1 SGHTA, CDR2 FQGNSA. CDR3 DNA: TGTGCCAGCAGCCCCAGGGTGGTCTACGAGCAGTACTTC. It is translated as CASSPRVVYEQYF.

The rearrangement links TRBV7-9 to TRBJ2-1; D unresolved. The germline V gene has CDR1 SEHNR and CDR2 FQNEAQ (reference sequence). Trimming left V 2 bases short and J 6 bases short, with 8 bases between. CDR3 length: 13 amino acids. The CDR3 sequence: CASSLLSANEQFF. CDR3 sequence (DNA): TGTGCCAGCAGCTTATTGTCCGCCAATGAGCAGTTCTTC.

V and J are TRBV3-1 (or the pseudogene TRBV3-2) and TRBJ1-4; weak D call: TRBD1 (6 bases). CDR1 is LGHDT, CDR2 YNNKEL, per germline (reference sequence). The CDR3 totals 16 residues. V was shortened by 1 base and J by 8 bases, with 17 bases between the two germline ends. The DNA of the CDR3 is TGTGCCAGCAGCCAAGGAGGCAGACAGGCGGGCGAAAAACTGTTTTTT. Protein sequence: CASSQGGRQAGEKLFF.